A selection of T cell receptor beta chains follows, all from one sample in a study of OX40 agonist ivuxolimab in advanced cancers. Only in-frame clones appear in the TCRdb table, and some are missing; sequencing was by immunoSEQ multiplex PCR. The table lists around 62,000 clones, about 89% of them singletons. Sample: CD4+ or CD8+ T cells sorted from blood, taken in a trial of the OX40 agonist ivuxolimab. These receptor sequences come from an adult with an advanced solid tumor such as melanoma, head and neck, liver or kidney cancer. Both conserved end residues are part of each CDR3. D genes are given only for firm matches. Size is omitted from some rows. Given values are once, few, many or a class for expanded clones.

clone size,J gene,CDR3 length,V gene,D gene,CDR3 DNA,CDR3 protein
-,TRBJ1-1,11,TRBV20-1,-,TGCAGTGCTAGCGGGGGGACTGAAGCTTTCTTT,CSASGGTEAFF
once,TRBJ1-1,13,TRBV28,TRBD1,TGTGCCAGCAGTTTCTTCAGGGGGGAAGAAGCTTTCTTT,CASSFFRGEEAFF
-,TRBJ2-7,15,TRBV6-5,-,TGTGCCAGCAGTTACGGTCCTAGATCCTCCTACGAGCAGTACTTC,CASSYGPRSSYEQYF
-,TRBJ2-7,11,TRBV4-1,-,TGCGCCAGCAGCCGGGGGCGCGAGCAGTACTTC,CASSRGREQYF
-,TRBJ2-1,16,TRBV7-2,-,TGTGCCAGCAACTTCGGGGGCGGGAGCGCCTACAATGAGCAGTTCTTC,CASNFGGGSAYNEQFF
-,TRBJ2-7,13,TRBV19,TRBD1,TGTGCCAGTAGCCAACAGACAGGGGACGAGCAGTACTTC,CASSQQTGDEQYF
-,TRBJ1-1,12,TRBV19,-,TGTGCCGTAATTAAGGGGGACACTGAAGCTTTCTTT,CAVIKGDTEAFF
-,TRBJ2-5,15,TRBV5-1,-,TGCGCCAGCAGCCCGGATGAGGGAGCCGCAGAGACCCAGTACTTC,CASSPDEGAAETQYF
-,TRBJ2-7,14,TRBV2,-,TGTGCCAGCAGTGAGTTGCGCGGGACCTACGAGCAGTACTTC,CASSELRGTYEQYF
-,TRBJ2-3,16,TRBV6-5,TRBD2,TGTGCCAGCAGTTACCGTCTAGCGGGAAGGCCAGATACGCAGTATTTT,CASSYRLAGRPDTQYF
-,TRBJ2-7,14,TRBV10-1,-,TGCGCCAGCAGTGCAGCCGGGAGTCTACACGAGCAGTACTTC,CASSAAGSLHEQYF
once,TRBJ2-7,13,TRBV5-1,-,TGCGCCAGCACCCCCGGCGCCACCTACGAGCAGTACTTC,CASTPGATYEQYF
once,TRBJ2-7,14,TRBV9,TRBD2,TGTGCCAGCAACCGGGGGCAGGGACTAGGCGAGCAGTACTTC,CASNRGQGLGEQYF
-,TRBJ2-1,11,TRBV20-1,-,TGCAGTGCAAGAGAATGGAATGAGCAGTTCTTC,CSAREWNEQFF
-,TRBJ1-5,16,TRBV6-6,-,TGTGCCAGCAGGGATAGGGGGGGGGAGGTCAATCAGCCCCAGCATTTT,CASRDRGGEVNQPQHF
-,TRBJ2-7,15,TRBV28,-,TGTGCCAGCACCCCAACTGGGGCCTGGCGGTACGAGCAGTACTTC,CASTPTGAWRYEQYF
few,TRBJ1-2,23,TRBV30,TRBD1,TGTGCCTGGAGTGTAGCCGCCTTCCGGACAGGTCTTGTCCTTATTAGGTTAGACTATGGCTACACCTTC,CAWSVAAFRTGLVLIRLDYGYTF
-,TRBJ2-5,13,TRBV5-6,TRBD1,TGTGCCAGCAGCTTGCGGACAGGGGAGACCCAGTACTTC,CASSLRTGETQYF
few,TRBJ2-3,15,TRBV5-1,TRBD2,TGCGCCAGCAGCTTGGTACTAGCGGGAACAGATACGCAGTATTTT,CASSLVLAGTDTQYF
-,TRBJ1-3,14,TRBV9,-,TGTGCCAGCAGCGTAGCCGGCGATGGAAACACCATATATTTT,CASSVAGDGNTIYF
-,TRBJ1-5,14,TRBV28,-,TGTGCCAGCATCCCCCTCGGTAGCAATCAGCCCCAGCATTTT,CASIPLGSNQPQHF
-,TRBJ2-5,16,TRBV27,TRBD1,TGTGCCAGCAGATCCACCGGGACAGGGAGGGTAGAGACCCAGTACTTC,CASRSTGTGRVETQYF
-,TRBJ2-2,15,TRBV7-3,-,TGTGCCAGCAGCCCGACTGCCACCAACACCGGGGAGCTGTTTTTT,CASSPTATNTGELFF
-,TRBJ1-2,15,TRBV7-2,-,TGTGCCAGCAGCCCCCCGGGCAGGGGAATCTATGGCTACACCTTC,CASSPPGRGIYGYTF
-,TRBJ2-1,12,TRBV25-1,-,TGTGCCAGCAGTGCGCTGATGAATGAGCAGTTCTTC,CASSALMNEQFF
-,TRBJ1-1,14,TRBV28,-,TGTGCCAGCAGTTTACGCTCTCAAGGGAAGGAAGCTTTCTTT,CASSLRSQGKEAFF
-,TRBJ2-1,18,TRBV7-7,TRBD2,TGTGCTAGCAGCGAGGGGACTAGCGGGAGGGCATCCTACAATGAGCAGTTCTTC,CASSEGTSGRASYNEQFF
-,TRBJ2-5,12,TRBV5-1,-,TGCGCCAGCAGCACACAAGGAGAGACCCAGTACTTC,CASSTQGETQYF
-,TRBJ2-7,11,TRBV5-8,-,TGTGCCAGCAGTTTGGGGGGCGAGCAGTACTTC,CASSLGGEQYF
-,TRBJ2-2,12,TRBV29-1,-,TGCAGCGTTGGCGGTTCAACCGGGGAGCTGTTTTTT,CSVGGSTGELFF
-,TRBJ2-7,13,TRBV5-6,-,TGTGCCAGCAGCTTGGACCGAACCGATGGGCAGTACTTC,CASSLDRTDGQYF
-,TRBJ1-3,15,TRBV4-2,-,TGTGCCAGCAGCCAAGAGGCGGGGTCTGGAAACACCATATATTTT,CASSQEAGSGNTIYF
-,TRBJ1-2,15,TRBV30,-,TGTGCCTGGAATCGGGAGGGTGTGGGTAACTATGGCTACACCTTC,CAWNREGVGNYGYTF
-,TRBJ2-5,16,TRBV5-6,TRBD2,TGTGCCAGCAGCTTTCTCCTAGCGGCCATCCAAGAGACCCAGTACTTC,CASSFLLAAIQETQYF
-,TRBJ1-2,14,TRBV19,TRBD1,TGTGCCAGTAGTATGGGGACAGGACTCTATGGCTACACCTTC,CASSMGTGLYGYTF
-,TRBJ2-2,15,TRBV7-2,-,TGTGCCAGCAGCTTCCGAGCGGTGAACACCGGGGAGCTGTTTTTT,CASSFRAVNTGELFF
-,TRBJ2-3,14,TRBV7-9,-,TGTGCCAGCAGACTCGACGGTAACACAGATACGCAGTATTTT,CASRLDGNTDTQYF
-,TRBJ2-6,11,TRBV20-1,-,TGCCCAACCTCTGGGGCCAACGTCCTGACTTTC,CPTSGANVLTF
-,TRBJ2-5,13,TRBV10-2,-,TGCGCCAGCAGTATACTAGGACGTGAGACCCAGTACTTC,CASSILGRETQYF
few,TRBJ1-2,15,TRBV27,-,TGTGCCAGCAGTCTCTATTCCCCCGAGGGGAATGGCTACACCTTC,CASSLYSPEGNGYTF
-,TRBJ1-1,13,TRBV10-1,TRBD1,TGCGCCAGCAGCAGGGGGAGAGACACTGAAGCTTTCTTT,CASSRGRDTEAFF
-,TRBJ2-3,13,TRBV7-2,-,TGTGCCAGCAGCTTATCGCCGGGGGATACGAAGTATTTT,CASSLSPGDTKYF
-,TRBJ2-2,13,TRBV19,-,TGTGCCAGTAGTATCCCGAACACCGGGGAGCTGTTTTTT,CASSIPNTGELFF
once,TRBJ1-4,13,TRBV5-4,-,TGTGCCAGCGTTGGTAGGCTTGTTAAAAAACTGTTTTTT,CASVGRLVKKLFF
-,TRBJ2-7,12,TRBV30,-,TGTGCCTGGAGTAAACAGACCTACGAGCAGTACTTC,CAWSKQTYEQYF
-,TRBJ2-7,13,TRBV19,-,TGTGCCAGTAGTATAGGAGACTCCTACGAGCAGTACTTC,CASSIGDSYEQYF
-,TRBJ2-7,17,TRBV5-6,-,TGTGCCAGCAGCCCCGTTCTCGAGGGCGTCGGGGTCGGCGAGCAGTACTTC,CASSPVLEGVGVGEQYF